Below, one T cell receptor (beta chain) is given with its context. The data derive from a study of blood T cell repertoires in COVID-19. About the study: Samples of COVID-19 (acute and convalescent) were obtained from the United States, Italy and Spain.

This CDR3 spans 15 amino acids. The germline V gene encodes CDR1 SGHNT and CDR2 YYREEE (reference sequence). Losses at the gene ends were 3 bases for V and 1 base for J; bases not matched to a gene: 4. Clones were read by immunoSEQ multiplex PCR, and TCRdb kept only the in-frame ones, dropping some. The sample lists approximately 100,000 clones; about 85% were seen once. This TCR came from a human donor in a cohort sampled during active COVID-19. The sequenced sample consisted of peripheral blood. This chain uses TRBV5-4 with TRBJ2-1, with 7 bases that match TRBD1. As DNA, the CDR3 is TGTGCCAGCAGCTCTGACAGGGCTTCCTACAATGAGCAGTTCTTC. This codes for CASSSDRASYNEQFF.